This TCR beta chain was found in a study of cytomegalovirus exposure and HLA in healthy donors (dated by TCRdb to 2015 to 2018). Regarding the research as a whole: In an earlier analysis of some 550 of the donors, around 300 Gb of sequence data and just under 120 million unique TCR beta sequences from approximately 180 million T cells were reported. Genome-wide SNP genotypes for about 60% of the roughly 670 donors were used in a later genetic analysis, which treated that subset as a discovery cohort. To study patterns of TCR occurrence, a later analysis re-analyzed previously published TCR beta repertoires from under 750 donors and added high-resolution HLA genotyping. HLA typing covered class I and class II loci at four-digit resolution. A separate validation cohort of 90 to 150 different subjects was used in addition to the roughly 720-subject first cohort. The study aimed to test whether signatures of past pathogen exposure could be identified by cataloging public T cell receptors. All discovery cohort repertoires had been generated using a single sequencing platform. Because of strong linkage in the cohort, five DR-DQ haplotypes were treated as single units for association and clustering. An early release that covered fewer than 800 HLA-typed donors contained approximately 300 gigabases of sequencing data and 70 million to 100 million unique TCR sequences. An earlier analysis of 587 of the donors used high-throughput TCR beta sequencing to judge whether each TCR beta V gene segment behaved as functional or pseudogenic. Among under 450 genotyped donors of the cohort, an average of around 240,000 unique TCR beta nucleotide sequences were sequenced per donor, about a sixth of them non-productive. The later analysis used no new phenotypic data to find candidate immune exposures, relying instead on TCR beta sequences and their occurrence across donors. Donor age, sex, ethnicity and CMV serostatus were compiled together with the repertoire data. To predict cytomegalovirus infection status, the study brought together high-throughput TCR immunosequencing, statistical association of individual TCRs with disease status, and machine learning. Among the roughly 400 genotyped donors, 81% belonged to the genetic ancestry cluster associated with self-reported Caucasian donors. The study profiled the T cell repertoires of fewer than 850 subjects by immunosequencing and related them to cytomegalovirus serostatus. The number of typed donors differed by locus: about 629-640 for A, B, C, DRB1 and DQB1; 500 to 550 for DQA1; fewer than 610 for DPA1; and some 450 for DPB1. Overall study results and their limits: A later analysis found that TCR association rates varied across HLA loci, with DRB1 alleles showing the most associated TCRs and HLA-C alleles the fewest. Only TCR beta chains were sequenced in this cohort, and the absence of alpha or paired-chain data limited detectable features. A cluster of highly shared sequence variants was judged likely to be a technical artifact of the sequencing pipeline. In an earlier analysis of around 600 of the donors, most TCR beta V segments were observed in productive rearrangements about 87% or about 30% of the time, broadly matching IMGT annotations. In a later analysis, HLA-associated TCR beta chains were found to be more clonally expanded and to have lower generation probabilities than equally common non-associated chains. Most TCR sequences were observed very rarely across donors, whereas some public TCRs were present in many individuals. Some IMGT-functional V segments, including TRBV6-2 and TRBV6-3, could not be told apart with the 87-base-pair reads, so those segments were excluded. When HLA alleles, especially DR and DQ, strongly co-occurred, attributing TCR associations to individual alleles was difficult. In vitro tests confirmed that a few of the cytomegalovirus-associated TCR beta chains recognize cytomegalovirus antigens. Because some donors lacked HLA typing at each locus, the association tests relied only on the typed subset. Specific HLA alleles were associated with roughly 16,000 TCR beta sequences at a false discovery rate of 0.05 in a later analysis. In a later analysis, most CMV-associated TCR beta chains were found to appear HLA-restricted, with HLA associations seemingly driven largely by CMV exposure. The presence/absence analyses assumed that sequencing depth was roughly uniform across donors, and that assumption may not be true. Linkage disequilibrium might explain the correlated functional status among segregating V segments, but an unknown experimental factor could not be excluded. In both the original and validation cohorts, the classifier was reported to diagnose cytomegalovirus status with high specificity and sensitivity. Because counts were too low, seventeen rarely observed V segments, including chromosome 9 orphons, were left out of the earlier analysis of 587 of the donors. The study gave a list of roughly 150 TCR beta chains associated with cytomegalovirus. A further reported finding was that TCR beta sequences accurately predicted the HLA-A and HLA-B alleles for most subjects in the first cohort. For the cohort, immune exposure information was limited to CMV serostatus. According to a later analysis, parvovirus B19, influenza, CMV and Epstein-Barr virus appeared linked to several top co-occurrence clusters. A later genetic analysis associated a missense DCLRE1C variant with V-gene and J-gene trimming of TCR beta chains, and an independent cohort replicated the association. A later genetic analysis reported fewer N-insertions in productive TCRs among donors in an Asian-associated ancestry cluster than the roughly 620-donor mean. The authors suggested that the approach could potentially be generalized to other disease states and immunological phenotypes.

The cohort comprised 666 healthy bone marrow donors. All cohort members were sampled while nominally healthy, although unrecorded immune exposures were likely present. The donor tested CMV seropositive and was one of the 289 seropositive cohort members. Every donor gave a peripheral blood sample, and the peripheral blood mononuclear cells from that sample were used for TCR beta sequencing. The Qiagen DNeasy Blood Extraction Kit was used to extract genomic DNA from the blood cell samples. CDR1 and CDR2 are read off the germline V gene as SGHVS and FQNEAQ. Including the terminal cysteine and phenylalanine, the CDR3 comprises 14 residues. Only the CDR3 DNA is retained, 42 bases long and in frame from the first base. At the junction V is shortened by 1 base and J by 0 bases, with 6 bases in between. Libraries came from the immunoSEQ multiplex PCR assay. A mixture of 60 forward primers for TCR Vbeta segments and 13 reverse primers for TCR Jbeta segments was used in the multiplex PCR. Amplification of the CDR3 region of rearranged TCR beta genes was performed with a multiplex PCR assay on genomic DNA. The amplified TCR beta libraries were sequenced on the Illumina HiSeq System as 87-base-pair reads. The study's own analysis went as follows. A later analysis counted around 72 million unique TCR beta chains across the 640 or so repertoires, and some 11 million of these chains were shared by at least two donors. To remove PCR and sequencing errors, raw reads were error-corrected and collapsed into unique sequences using a nearest-neighbor algorithm that merged closely related sequences. Alignment of CDR3 sequences to IMGT reference sequences was used to assign V, D and J gene segments. For a sequence to be retained, a match of at least six nucleotides to both a V gene segment and a J gene segment was required. Rearrangements were classified as productive when the CDR3 lacked stop codons and remained in frame with V and J, and all other rearrangements were classified as non-productive. Following IMGT convention, CDR3 was defined as the stretch from the second conserved V-encoded cysteine to the conserved J-encoded phenylalanine. In an earlier analysis of just under 600 of the donors, sequences lacking an unambiguous match to a single V gene segment were excluded. An earlier analysis of around 600 of the donors classified V segments as functional when productive rearrangements were above 56.7% and as segregating when the standard deviation between donors was above 5%. A statistical classification framework was developed to diagnose cytomegalovirus status using the catalog of TCR beta chain sequences. A later analysis assigned V and J genes by comparing TCR nucleotide sequences with IMGT/GENE-DB human TR gene sequences. A later analysis assigned CDR3 sequences and most-parsimonious VDJ recombination scenarios with the TCRdist pipeline. In a later analysis, each TCR beta chain was defined by its CDR3 amino acid sequence together with its V-gene family, and reads lacking a unique V-gene family were excluded. In a later analysis, several hundred highly shared, low-generation-probability nucleotide sequences were removed to address suspected cross-contamination and a sequencing artifact. A later analysis calculated a clonal expansion index for each public chain from normalized within-repertoire ranks of inferred template counts. In a later analysis, generation probabilities were computed with a VDJ recombination model fitted to out-of-frame rearrangements, and the resulting probabilities were checked against IGoR. In a later analysis, hypergeometric tests were used to score TCR-TCR, TCR-HLA and TCR-CMV co-occurrence, with a repertoire-size bias correction applied to TCR pairs. A later analysis estimated false discovery rates by permuting HLA or CMV assignments 20 times. In a later analysis, co-occurring TCRs were grouped using DBSCAN, and TCRdist sequence similarity was added for clustering within HLA-allele-positive subsets. Repertoires with fewer than 30,000 or more than 120,000 public chains were left out of co-occurrence clustering, as were a handful of repertoires with anomalous nucleotide sharing. TCRdb obtained this table from immuneACCESS and retained in-frame rearrangements with V and J assigned. These tables miss some clones; where compared with another copy, unresolved V genes account for less than half of the shortfall, and the remainder is unexplained. For V, J and clone size, that table is used; D and trimming come from the DNA. The sample's table lists a count of 100,000 to 150,000 clones. Approximately 1.7% of the sample is in the top ten clones.

Details on this clone: This receptor's antigen is unknown.

The sequence joins TRBV7-8 to TRBJ1-2, with the D gene uncertain. The source of this sequence is a woman between 40 and 50 years old in good health and CMV-seropositive. The sequencing sample was made of PBMCs. The nucleotide sequence is TGTGCCAGCAGCTTAGATGCGGCTAACTATGGCTACACCTTC. This is translated as CASSLDAANYGYTF.